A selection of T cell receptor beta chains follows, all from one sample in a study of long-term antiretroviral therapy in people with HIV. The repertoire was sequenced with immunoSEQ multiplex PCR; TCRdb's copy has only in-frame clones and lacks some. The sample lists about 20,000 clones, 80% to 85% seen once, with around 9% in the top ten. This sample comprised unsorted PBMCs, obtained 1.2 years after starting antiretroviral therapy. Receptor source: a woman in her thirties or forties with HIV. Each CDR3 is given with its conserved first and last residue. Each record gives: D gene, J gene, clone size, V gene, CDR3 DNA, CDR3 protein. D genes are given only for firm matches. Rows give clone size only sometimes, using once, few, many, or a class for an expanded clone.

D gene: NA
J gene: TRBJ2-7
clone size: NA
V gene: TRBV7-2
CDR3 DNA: TGTGCCAGCAGCTTAGCGAAGATGTACGAGCAGTACTTC
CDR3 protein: CASSLAKMYEQYF

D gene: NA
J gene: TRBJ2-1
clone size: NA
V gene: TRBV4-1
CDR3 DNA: TGCGCCAGCAGCCAAGAACTGGGGGTACCTGAGCAGTTCTTC
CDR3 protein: CASSQELGVPEQFF

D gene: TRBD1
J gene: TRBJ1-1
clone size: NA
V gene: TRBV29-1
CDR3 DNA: TGCAGCTATACTGACAGGGTTACTGAAGCTTTCTTT
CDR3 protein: CSYTDRVTEAFF

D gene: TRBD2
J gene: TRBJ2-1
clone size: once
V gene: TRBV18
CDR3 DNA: TGTGCCAGCTCATCCCCCGGACTAGCGGCTCCCTACAATGAGCAGTTCTTC
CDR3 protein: CASSSPGLAAPYNEQFF

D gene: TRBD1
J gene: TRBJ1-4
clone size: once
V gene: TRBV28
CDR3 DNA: TGTGCCAGCAGTTCTGGGACAGAGATAGCAAAACTGTTTTTT
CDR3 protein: CASSSGTEIAKLFF

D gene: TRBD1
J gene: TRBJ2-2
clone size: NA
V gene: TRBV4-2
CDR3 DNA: TGTGCCAGCAGCACGGCCCCGGACAGGGCGCCCACCGGGGAGCTGTTTTTT
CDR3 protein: CASSTAPDRAPTGELFF

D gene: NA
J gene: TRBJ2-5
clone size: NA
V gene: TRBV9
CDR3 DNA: TGTGCCAGCAGCGTAGGGGGCCCCGGACAGCCACAAGAGACCCAGTACTTC
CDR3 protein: CASSVGGPGQPQETQYF

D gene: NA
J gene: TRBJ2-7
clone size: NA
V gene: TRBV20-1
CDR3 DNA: TGCAGTGCTAGTTTGGAGGCCGAGCAGTACTTC
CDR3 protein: CSASLEAEQYF

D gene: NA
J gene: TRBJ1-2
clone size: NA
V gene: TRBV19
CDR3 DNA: TGTGCCAGTACCACTCTCCGGGACACCTATGGCTACACCTTC
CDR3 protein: CASTTLRDTYGYTF

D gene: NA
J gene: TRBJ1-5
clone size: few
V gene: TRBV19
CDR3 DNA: TGTGCCAGTAGTATTCAATTGGGTCAGCCCCAGCATTTT
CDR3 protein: CASSIQLGQPQHF

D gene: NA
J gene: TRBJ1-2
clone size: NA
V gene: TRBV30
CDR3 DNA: TGTGCCTGGAGTGTACGGGGGTCAGGTTCTAACTATGGCTACACCTTC
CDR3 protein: CAWSVRGSGSNYGYTF

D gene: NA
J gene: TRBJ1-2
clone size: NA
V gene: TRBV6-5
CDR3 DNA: TGTGCCAGCAGTTACTCGGTCGGAGACTATGGCTACACCTTC
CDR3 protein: CASSYSVGDYGYTF

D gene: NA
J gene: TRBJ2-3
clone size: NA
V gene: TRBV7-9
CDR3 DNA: TGTGCCAGCAGCTTAGGAGTAGATACGCAGTATTTT
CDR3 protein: CASSLGVDTQYF

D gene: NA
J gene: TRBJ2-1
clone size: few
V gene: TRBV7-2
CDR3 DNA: TGTGCCAGCAGCTTCGGGAGCAGGGGAGGCAATGAGCAGTTCTTC
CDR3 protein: CASSFGSRGGNEQFF

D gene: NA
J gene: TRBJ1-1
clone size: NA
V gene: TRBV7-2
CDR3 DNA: TGTGCCAGCAGCTTTGGCCCAGGGGCTGAAGCTTTCTTT
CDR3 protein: CASSFGPGAEAFF

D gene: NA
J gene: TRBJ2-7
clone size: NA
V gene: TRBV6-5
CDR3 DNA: TGTGCCAGCAGTTACTCGGAAGGAGATCTCTACGAGCAGTACTTC
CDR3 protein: CASSYSEGDLYEQYF

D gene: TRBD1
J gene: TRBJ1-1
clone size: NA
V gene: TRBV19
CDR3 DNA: TGTGCCAGTAGTTTGGGACAGGTGAACACTGAAGCTTTCTTT
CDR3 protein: CASSLGQVNTEAFF

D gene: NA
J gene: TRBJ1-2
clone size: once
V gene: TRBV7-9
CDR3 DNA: TGTGCCAGCAGCACGACTGCGGGGTATGGCTACACCTTC
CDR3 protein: CASSTTAGYGYTF

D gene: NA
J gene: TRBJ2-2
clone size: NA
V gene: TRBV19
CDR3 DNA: TGTGCCAGTAGTATGGAGATTCTGGGCACCGGGGAGCTGTTTTTT
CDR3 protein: CASSMEILGTGELFF

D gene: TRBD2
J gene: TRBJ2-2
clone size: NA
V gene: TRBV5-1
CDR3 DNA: TGCGCCAGCAGCTGGGAACTAGCGGGAGGCACCGGGGAGCTGTTTTTT
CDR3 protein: CASSWELAGGTGELFF

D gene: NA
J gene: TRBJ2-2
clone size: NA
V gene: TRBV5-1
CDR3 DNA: TGCGCCAGCAGCCCCTTAGTTTATAGCGCCGGGGAGCTGTTTTTT
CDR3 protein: CASSPLVYSAGELFF

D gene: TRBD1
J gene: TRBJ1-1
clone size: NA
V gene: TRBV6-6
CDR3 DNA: TGTGCCAGCACCAAACAGGGGGCAGACACTGAAGCTTTCTTT
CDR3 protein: CASTKQGADTEAFF

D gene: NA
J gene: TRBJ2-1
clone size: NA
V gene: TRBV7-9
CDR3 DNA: TGTGCCAGCAGCTTACGAGATTCCTACAATGAGCAGTTCTTC
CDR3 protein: CASSLRDSYNEQFF

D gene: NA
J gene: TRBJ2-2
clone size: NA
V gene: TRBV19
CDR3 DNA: TGTGCCAGTACACCGGGACTGTACACCGGGGAGCTGTTTTTT
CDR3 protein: CASTPGLYTGELFF

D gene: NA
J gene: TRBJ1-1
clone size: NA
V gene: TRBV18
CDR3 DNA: TGTGCCAGCTCCGCTTTTCGGAGCGGGGGGGCTTTCTTT
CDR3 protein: CASSAFRSGGAFF

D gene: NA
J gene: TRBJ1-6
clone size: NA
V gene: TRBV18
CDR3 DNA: TGTGCCAGCTCATCGAGCTCCTATAATTCACCCCTCCACTTT
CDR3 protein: CASSSSSYNSPLHF